This T cell receptor beta chain was recorded in a study of T-cell reconstitution after alpha-beta-depleted transplantation in children. For this clonotype: A junction boundary mismatches the germline segment, possibly from a read error.

Preparing the TCRbeta library involved the use of unique molecular identifiers. TCRdb independently ran MiXCR on the PCR reads; one entry per CDR3 protein. The table shows about 980,000 distinct CDR3 sequences, with about 29% occurring only once. CDR1 is LGHNA and CDR2 is YSLEER in the germline V gene. The CDR3 runs 16 residues. The receptor's source is a boy younger than two who had a stem cell transplant for SCID, so the T cells may come from the graft donor. The chain employs TRBV4-3 and TRBJ2-3, with D possibly TRBD2 on 7 matching bases. The source material was PBMCs, mostly from graft donor cells, sampled 360 days after TCRalphabeta/CD19-depleted stem cell transplant. CDR3 sequence reads: CASSQEPGGFTDTQCF. The CDR3 DNA is TGCGCCAGCAGCCAAGAACCGGGGGGCTTCACAGATACGCAGTGTTTT.